A single sample is the source of the 20 T cell receptor beta chains below, sequenced in a study of T cell repertoires in cytomegalovirus infection. TCRdb ran MiXCR on the reads and lists one entry per CDR3 protein. The table lists about half a million distinct CDR3 sequences, around 30% of them singletons. Their target antigens are unknown. This material consisted of cultured PBMCs, taken from culture after CMV antigen stimulation. All receptors derive from a human donor in good health (CMV status not recorded). Some clones in this sample may be carry-over from other donors' samples.

This clonotype showed up just a few times. This chain connects TRBV11-2 to TRBJ2-2; unclear D gene. V lost 6 bases and J 0 bases, leaving 14 bases between the germline ends. The CDR3 loop spans 16 amino acids. Germline V lookup: CDR1 SGHAT, CDR2 FQNNGV. The CDR3, as DNA: TGTGCCAGCAGAGCATTAAGGACGACGAACACCGGGGAGCTGTTTTTT. It translates to CASRALRTTNTGELFF.

J is TRBJ2-1 and V is TRBV29-1, with 9 positions matching TRBD1. CDR1 SQVTM and CDR2 ANQGSEA come from the germline V gene. This CDR3 spans 13 amino acids. The V segment lost 6 bases and the J segment 2 bases; nucleotides outside the gene matches: 2. CDR3 nucleotide sequence: TGCAGCGTCCGGACAGGGGCCTACAATGAGCAGTTCTTC. Translation gives CSVRTGAYNEQFF.

This clonotype appeared a few times. The J gene is TRBJ2-1, the V gene TRBV19, with 7 bases that match TRBD2. CDR1 and CDR2 (germline): LNHDA, SQIVND (reference sequence). Trimming at V came to 7 bases and at J to 7 bases, leaving 13 bases not matched to a gene. The CDR3 has 15 residues. The CDR3 sequence: CASTPWGRALNEQFF. In DNA form, the CDR3 reads TGTGCCAGTACCCCTTGGGGGAGGGCCCTTAATGAGCAGTTCTTC.

V is TRBV19 and J is TRBJ1-1, with D possibly TRBD1 on 6 matching bases. CDR3 length: 14 residues. Germline V lookup: CDR1 LNHDA, CDR2 SQIVND (reference sequence). The V and J ends lost 6 bases and 0 bases respectively, with 11 bases between them. The CDR3 spells CASRRGGVNTEAFF. As DNA, the CDR3 is TGTGCCAGTAGAAGAGGGGGAGTGAACACTGAAGCTTTCTTT.

This clonotype was seen only a few times. The V gene is TRBV7-8, the J gene TRBJ1-2; 7 bases match TRBD1. This CDR3 is built from 15 residues. Per germline, CDR1 SGHVS and CDR2 FQNEAQ. V shed 4 bases, J shed 3 bases, and the junction held 8 bases outside the gene matches. The CDR3 spells CASSSHRQGDYGYTF. The DNA of the CDR3 is TGTGCCAGCAGCTCTCACCGACAGGGAGACTATGGCTACACCTTC.

This clonotype was counted between two and nine times. This chain links TRBV5-1 with TRBJ2-1; no reliable D call. Germline CDR1 and CDR2: SGHRS and YFSETQ. This CDR3 has 17 amino acids. V lost 0 bases and J lost 6, with 19 bases in between. In DNA, the CDR3 is TGCGCCAGCAGCTTGGGCACCGGGCCTCATACGGGCAATGAGCAGTTCTTC. Translating it yields CASSLGTGPHTGNEQFF. Supplemented by reference TRBV5-1 and TRBJ2-1, the full variable domain reads KAGVTQTPRYLIKTRGQQVTLSCSPISGHRSVSWYQQTPGQGLQFLFEYFSETQRNKGNFPGRFSGRQFSNSRSEMNVSTLELGDSALYLCASSLGTGPHTGNEQFFGPGTRLTVL.

V is TRBV3-1 and J is TRBJ1-4; no reliable D call. Per germline, CDR1 LGHDT and CDR2 YNNKEL (reference sequence). This CDR3 spans 14 amino acids. Trimming took off 3 bases at V and 1 base at J, with 6 bases between the two ends. The CDR3 spells CASSQYLTNEKLFF. The CDR3 DNA reads as TGTGCCAGCAGCCAGTATTTAACTAATGAAAAACTGTTTTTT.

This clonotype was seen a few times. This chain links TRBV28 with TRBJ1-1, with TRBD1 as a possible D gene (5 bases). The V and J ends lost 2 bases and 5 bases respectively, with 12 bases between them. Germline CDR1 reads MDHEN; CDR2 reads SYDVKM. This CDR3 is 14 amino acids long. CDR3 bases: TGTGCCAGCAGTTTACAGTTCAAGGGGACTGAAGCTTTCTTT. Translation: CASSLQFKGTEAFF. The whole variable domain, filled in from reference TRBV28 and TRBJ1-1, reads DVKVTQSSRYLVKRTGEKVFLECVQDMDHENMFWYRQDPGLGLRLIYFSYDVKMKEKGDIPEGYSVSREKKERFSLILESASTNQTSMYLCASSLQFKGTEAFFGQGTRLTVV.

This chain uses TRBV6-2 or TRBV6-3 with TRBJ2-7; TRBD2 matches 9 bases. This CDR3 contains 16 residues. Germline values: CDR1 MNHEY, CDR2 SVGEGT. Losses at the gene ends were 4 bases for V and 7 bases for J; bases not matched to a gene: 14. The CDR3 nucleotides are TGTGCCAGCAGTTGGACTCCTAGCGGGATGACAGATGAGCAGTACGTC. It yields the protein CASSWTPSGMTDEQYV.

This chain connects TRBV4-1 to TRBJ1-1; weak D call: TRBD1 (5 bases). The length of the CDR3 is 15 residues. With 1 base removed from V and 3 bases from J, the gap between germline ends came to 12 bases. Per germline, CDR1 MGHRA and CDR2 YSYEKL. CDR3 sequence (DNA): TGCGCCAGCAGCCAAGGATTCGGGGCGGACACTGAAGCTTTCTTT. This encodes CASSQGFGADTEAFF.

The J gene is TRBJ2-7, the V gene TRBV12-3 or TRBV12-4; 9 bases match TRBD1. Trimming removed 5 bases from V and 8 bases from J; junction bases left unmatched: 13. The CDR3 length is 15 residues. The CDR3 reads CASSESSGTGKKQYF. The CDR3 DNA reads as TGTGCCAGCAGTGAAAGTTCCGGGACAGGGAAGAAGCAGTACTTC.

The genes are TRBV6-1 and TRBJ2-1; 10 positions match TRBD2. CDR3 length: 13 amino acids. Germline V gene data show CDR1 as MNHNS and CDR2 as SASEGT. V shed 7 bases and J 7 bases; nucleotides not matched to a gene: 4. The CDR3, as DNA: TGTGCCAGCATCGTAGCGGGAGGAAATGAGCAGTTCTTC. Protein product: CASIVAGGNEQFF.

The sample holds a few counts of this clonotype. Written as DNA, the CDR3 is TGTGCCAGCAGCCCTAGAGGGGCAGCCCGAAACACTGAAGCTTTCTTT. Its protein product is CASSPRGAARNTEAFF. The gene calls are TRBV7-6 and TRBJ1-1, with D possibly being TRBD1 (5 bases). Trimming left V 5 bases short and J 2 bases short, with 18 bases between. CDR1 is SGHVS and CDR2 is FNYEAQ in the germline V gene. The CDR3 has 16 amino acids.

The genes are TRBV5-1 and TRBJ2-7; possibly TRBD1 or TRBD2 for D (5 bases each). Trimming shortened V by 2 bases and J by 3 bases, and 12 bases separated the two germline ends. This CDR3 is 14 amino acids long. Germline V CDR1 and CDR2: SGHRS, YFSETQ. The CDR3 is CASSLWGIGYEQYV. The CDR3 DNA follows: TGCGCCAGCAGCTTATGGGGGATCGGCTACGAGCAGTACGTC.

In its sample, this clonotype was seen a few times. This chain connects TRBV7-3 to TRBJ2-7; no clear D gene. Germline V gene sequence: CDR1 SGHTA, CDR2 FQGTGA. The V end was cut by 7 bases, the J end by 5 bases, with 9 bases between. CDR3 length: 11 amino acids. The CDR3 loop is CASTLINEQYF. CDR3 nucleotides: TGTGCCAGCACCCTCATAAACGAGCAGTACTTC.

The chain uses TRBV11-3 and TRBJ2-7; D may be TRBD1 or TRBD2 (5 bases each). V was trimmed by 1 base and J by 0 bases, leaving 10 bases between them. Germline CDR1 is SGHNT and CDR2 is YENEEA. The CDR3 runs to 15 residues. This CDR3 is CASSLGPGSSYEQYF. The CDR3 nucleotides read TGTGCCAGCAGCTTAGGTCCAGGGAGCTCCTACGAGCAGTACTTC.

This clonotype showed up just a few times. This chain joins TRBV11-2 and TRBJ2-3; 7 bases agree with TRBD1. Per the germline V gene, CDR1 is SGHAT and CDR2 is FQNNGV. The CDR3 length is 18 residues. Losses at the gene ends were 1 base for V and 0 bases for J; bases not matched to a gene: 10. For the CDR3, the DNA is TGTGCCAGCAGCTTAGGAACAGGGGCGACTCCGAGCACAGATACGCAGTATTTT. Protein product: CASSLGTGATPSTDTQYF. Full variable domain (missing parts from reference TRBV11-2 and TRBJ2-3): EAGVAQSPRYKIIEKRQSVAFWCNPISGHATLYWYQQILGQGPKLLIQFQNNGVVDDSQLPKDRFSAERLKGVDSTLKIQPAKLEDSAVYLCASSLGTGATPSTDTQYFGPGTRLTVL.

This chain joins TRBV2 and TRBJ2-3, with 10 bases identical to TRBD1. CDR1 is SNHLY and CDR2 is FYNNEI in the germline V gene. CDR3 length: 14 amino acids. Trimming removed 3 bases from V and 5 bases from J; junction bases left unmatched: 2. CDR3 nucleotides: TGTGCCAGCAGTGATGGACAGGGGGTAGATACGCAGTATTTT. Its translation is CASSDGQGVDTQYF.

The V call is TRBV7-2, the J call TRBJ2-7, with unresolved D. The CDR3 runs 14 residues. The germline V gene has CDR1 SGHTA and CDR2 FQGNSA. The ends were cut back, 5 bases at V and 3 bases at J, with 14 bases in the middle. CDR3 protein: CASSVSGGNYEQYF. Written as DNA, the CDR3 is TGTGCCAGCAGCGTCTCAGGTGGGAACTACGAGCAGTACTTC.

This clonotype was counted a few times. The CDR3 is CASSVRQANSPLHF. CDR3 DNA: TGTGCCAGCAGCGTTCGGCAGGCTAATTCACCCCTCCACTTT. The rearrangement joins TRBV7-2 to TRBJ1-6; D not resolved. CDR3 length: 14 residues. CDR1 is SGHTA and CDR2 is FQGNSA in the germline V gene. The V and J ends lost 5 bases and 6 bases respectively, with 11 bases between them.